The rows below give T cell receptor beta chains drawn from one sample of a study of blood T cell repertoires in COVID-19. Libraries were prepared by immunoSEQ multiplex PCR; TCRdb keeps only in-frame clonotypes and omits some of them. The table shows about 150,000 clones, with more than 65% occurring only once. The sequenced sample was peripheral blood. These receptors came from a man in his fifties or sixties with acute or convalescent COVID-19. CDR3s include the opening cysteine and the closing phenylalanine or tryptophan. A D gene is named only where the DNA matches it firmly. Rows give clone size only sometimes, using once, few, many, or a class for an expanded clone.

j_call d_call clone_size v_call cdr3_nt cdr3_aa
TRBJ1-2 TRBD1 NA TRBV12-3/TRBV12-4 TGTGCCAGCAGTTTAGGGGGACAGGGGCGCTACACCTTC CASSLGGQGRYTF
TRBJ2-2 TRBD2 NA TRBV7-6 TGTGCCAGCAGCGACCCGGGACTAGCGGCGAACACCGGGGAGCTGTTTTTT CASSDPGLAANTGELFF
TRBJ1-6 TRBD1 NA TRBV6-5 TGTGCCAGCAGTCAACAGGGGGGCAATTCACCCCTCCACTTT CASSQQGGNSPLHF
TRBJ2-7 NA NA TRBV9 TGTGCCAGCAGCCGCTCAGGGGCCCACGAGCAGTACTTC CASSRSGAHEQYF
TRBJ1-1 NA NA TRBV28 TGTGCCAGCAGTTTACTGGCGGAATTGAACACTGAAGCTTTCTTT CASSLLAELNTEAFF
TRBJ2-1 TRBD1 NA TRBV24-1 TGTGCCACCAGGGGACAGGGTGAGTTTCAGAATGAGCAGTTCTTC CATRGQGEFQNEQFF
TRBJ1-2 NA once TRBV21-1 TGTGCCAGCAGCCCCAACCCTGACAGGGGCTATGGCTACACCTTC CASSPNPDRGYGYTF
TRBJ2-7 TRBD1 NA TRBV3-1/TRBV3-2 TGTGCCAGCAGTCCCCGGGACAGGGGACTCCTCGGAGAGCAGTACTTC CASSPRDRGLLGEQYF
TRBJ2-2 NA NA TRBV2 TGTGCCAGCAGTGAACAGGGTTCTGGGGAGCTGTTTTTT CASSEQGSGELFF
TRBJ2-4 TRBD1 few TRBV2 TGTGCCAGCACCCTCGAATATTCAGGGGGCTTCGGGAACATTCAGTACTTC CASTLEYSGGFGNIQYF
TRBJ2-7 TRBD2 few TRBV27 TGTGCCAGCAGAAGAGCGGGAGAATACGAGCAGTACTTC CASRRAGEYEQYF
TRBJ2-7 TRBD1 NA TRBV9 TGTGCCAGCAGCGTAAGGGGACAGGGGGCCGGCGAGCAGTACTTC CASSVRGQGAGEQYF
TRBJ2-7 NA NA TRBV7-9 TGTGCCAGCAGTTGGGTTGGGGGGGAGCAGTACTTC CASSWVGGEQYF
TRBJ2-1 TRBD2 NA TRBV4-2 TGTGCCAGCAGCCAAGGGGGGACTAGCGGGATATCGGGGCAGTTCTTC CASSQGGTSGISGQFF
TRBJ2-5 NA NA TRBV10-3 TGTGCCATCAGTGAGTCGGCTAGCGGAGGGGGGACCCAGTACTTC CAISESASGGGTQYF
TRBJ1-2 NA NA TRBV20-1 TGCAGTGCTAGTCACCCTCGGACTGGCTATGGCTACACCTTC CSASHPRTGYGYTF
TRBJ2-7 NA few TRBV27 TGTGCCAGCGCCAAACCCCCGGGACAACACTACGAGCAGTACTTC CASAKPPGQHYEQYF
TRBJ2-4 NA NA TRBV14 TGTGCCAGCAGCCAAGTCAGGAGGCCAAACATTCAGTACTTC CASSQVRRPNIQYF
TRBJ2-3 TRBD2 few TRBV6-1 TGTGCCAGCAGTGAAGCGCGGGAGACTTCTACCTCAGATACGCAGTATTTT CASSEARETSTSDTQYF
TRBJ2-1 NA NA TRBV7-9 TGTGCCAGCAGCGGTAGCGGCAGCTCCTACAATGAGCAGTTCTTC CASSGSGSSYNEQFF
TRBJ2-7 TRBD1 NA TRBV5-1 TGCGCCAGCAGCCCCGGACAGGGGAACGAGCAGTACTTC CASSPGQGNEQYF
TRBJ2-2 TRBD1 NA TRBV10-3 TGTGCCATCAGTAAGGGACAGGGGTACGGCGGGGAGCTGTTTTTT CAISKGQGYGGELFF
TRBJ2-7 TRBD1 many TRBV19 TGTGCCAGTAGTTCCGGGACAGGGGCCTACGAGCAGTACTTC CASSSGTGAYEQYF
TRBJ2-3 TRBD2 NA TRBV24-1 TGTGCCACCAGTGGGGTAGGGACTAGCGGTGGGCAGTATTTT CATSGVGTSGGQYF
TRBJ1-2 TRBD1 NA TRBV5-1 TGCGCCAGCAGCTTGGGGACAGGGGTACGCCTTGATGGCTACACCTTC CASSLGTGVRLDGYTF
TRBJ2-7 TRBD1 NA TRBV7-9 TGTGCCAGCAGCTACCAACAGGGGTTGCAACCCTACGAGCAGTACTTC CASSYQQGLQPYEQYF
TRBJ1-1 NA NA TRBV19 TGTGCCAGCAAGGACTTTTCAAGGGCACAAGCTTTCTTT CASKDFSRAQAFF
TRBJ2-3 TRBD2 NA TRBV5-1 TGCGCCAGCAGCTTGGTGACTAGCGGTTACACAGATACGCAGTATTTT CASSLVTSGYTDTQYF
TRBJ1-2 NA NA TRBV9 TGTGCCAGCAGCGTAGAGAACAGCGGAGGGGGCTACACCTTC CASSVENSGGGYTF
TRBJ2-7 TRBD2 NA TRBV27 TGTGCCACCTCGAGATTTGCGGGGGCCTACGAGCAGTACTTC CATSRFAGAYEQYF
TRBJ2-5 NA NA TRBV30 TGTGCCTGGAGTGTAGGCGGGGCGGAGGAGACCCAGTACTTC CAWSVGGAEETQYF
TRBJ2-3 TRBD2 NA TRBV20-1 TGCAGTGCTAGTAAACTAGCGGGAGAAGATACGCAGTATTTT CSASKLAGEDTQYF
TRBJ1-2 TRBD1 NA TRBV9 TGTGCCAGCAGCCCGCGGGACAGCCAACCCTATGGCTACACCTTC CASSPRDSQPYGYTF
TRBJ2-6 NA NA TRBV27 TGTGCCTCCGGCGGGTTGGCCGGGGCCAACGTCCTGACTTTC CASGGLAGANVLTF
TRBJ2-5 NA NA TRBV5-1 TGCGCCAGCAGGACTGGCTTCCAAGAGACCCAGTACTTC CASRTGFQETQYF
TRBJ1-4 NA NA TRBV27 TGTGCCAGCAGTTTGGGTGGACAGAGTAATGAAAAACTGTTTTTT CASSLGGQSNEKLFF
TRBJ2-3 NA NA TRBV2 TGTGCCAGCAGTGACCGGAGCACAGATACGCAGTATTTT CASSDRSTDTQYF
TRBJ2-7 NA NA TRBV18 TGTGCCAGCTCACCACCGGGCAGCACCTACGAGCAGTACTTC CASSPPGSTYEQYF
TRBJ2-7 TRBD2 NA TRBV7-9 TGTGCCGGAAGCGGGAGTTCTAGTTACGAGCAGTACTTC CAGSGSSSYEQYF
TRBJ2-7 NA NA TRBV2 TGTGCCAGCAGTGTGGGGGGATCCTACGAGCAGTACTTC CASSVGGSYEQYF
TRBJ1-3 NA NA TRBV6-6 TGTGCCAGCAGGACAGAAGACACCATATATTTT CASRTEDTIYF
TRBJ1-2 NA NA TRBV2 TGTGCCAGCCGATGGGACACCAGCTATGGCTACACCTTC CASRWDTSYGYTF
TRBJ2-7 TRBD2 NA TRBV7-9 TGTGCCAGCAGCTTGTCCGCTAGCGGAATCTACGAGCAGTACTTC CASSLSASGIYEQYF
TRBJ1-1 TRBD1 NA TRBV5-1 TGCGCCAGCAGCTTGGCGGGAGGGGGCCACACTGAAGCTTTCTTT CASSLAGGGHTEAFF
TRBJ1-4 NA once TRBV5-5 TGTGCCAGCAGCTTTGGACACGCTAATGAAAAACTGTTTTTT CASSFGHANEKLFF
TRBJ2-3 NA NA TRBV4-1 TGCGCCAGCAGCAAGGAGGTAGCCTCTAGCACAGATACGCAGTATTTT CASSKEVASSTDTQYF
TRBJ1-1 NA NA TRBV2 TGTGCCAGCAGTGAAGGGCAGGGGAACACTGAAGCTTTCTTT CASSEGQGNTEAFF
TRBJ1-2 NA NA TRBV4-1 TGCGCCAGCAGCCAAGTATCAGGGTTCGATGGCTACACCTTC CASSQVSGFDGYTF
TRBJ1-2 TRBD1 NA TRBV2 TGTGCCAGCATCATAGGACAGGGCAACTATGGCTACACCTTC CASIIGQGNYGYTF
TRBJ2-4 TRBD1 NA TRBV4-1 TGCGCCAGCAGCCAGGTGACAGGGGGGCAGTACTTC CASSQVTGGQYF
TRBJ1-2 NA NA TRBV24-1 TGTGCCACCCGCCCTCGAGCGGGAACCTATGGCTACACCTTC CATRPRAGTYGYTF
TRBJ1-1 NA NA TRBV30 TGTGCCTGGAACCGGGGGAGAGAAACTGAAGCTTTCTTT CAWNRGRETEAFF
TRBJ2-1 NA NA TRBV20-1 TGCAGTGCTAGCCCTTACAATGAGCAGTTCTTC CSASPYNEQFF